This TCR beta chain was sequenced during a study of shared clonotypes between healthy human individuals. The V end lost 4 bases, the J end lost 8 bases, and 13 bases lay between the germline ends. The CDR3 contains 13 residues. Germline V lookup: CDR1 SGDLS, CDR2 YYNGEE. Donors, healthy HIV-negative adults, lacked recent acute infections or vaccinations. Produced via immunoSEQ multiplex PCR; TCRdb's table is partial and in-frame only. The sample records 950,000 to 1,200,000 clones, approximately 80% being singletons. The chain combines TRBV9 with TRBJ2-1; D gene unclear. The sequence was obtained from a man younger than 35 in good health. Some clones in this sample may be carry-over from other donors' samples. The sample was memory CD4+ T cells from PBMCs. As for subset: CD45RA-negative fraction. CDR3 in DNA: TGTGCCAGCAGCCCCCGATCAGGCGATGAGCAGTTCTTC. Encoded protein: CASSPRSGDEQFF.